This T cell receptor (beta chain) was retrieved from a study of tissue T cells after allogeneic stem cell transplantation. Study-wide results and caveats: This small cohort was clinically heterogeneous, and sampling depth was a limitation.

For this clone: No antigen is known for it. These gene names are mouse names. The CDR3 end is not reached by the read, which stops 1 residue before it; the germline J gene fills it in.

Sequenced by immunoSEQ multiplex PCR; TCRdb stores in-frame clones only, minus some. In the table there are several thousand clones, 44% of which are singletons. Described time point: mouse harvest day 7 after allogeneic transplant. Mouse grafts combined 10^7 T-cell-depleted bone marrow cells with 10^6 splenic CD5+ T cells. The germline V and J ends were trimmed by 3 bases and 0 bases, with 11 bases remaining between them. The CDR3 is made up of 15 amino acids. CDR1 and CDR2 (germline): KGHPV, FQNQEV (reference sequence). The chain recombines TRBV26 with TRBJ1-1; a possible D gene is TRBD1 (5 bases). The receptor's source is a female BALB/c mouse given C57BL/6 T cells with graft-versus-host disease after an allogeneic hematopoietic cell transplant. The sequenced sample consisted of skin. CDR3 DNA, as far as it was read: TGTGCCAGCAGTCTCTCAGGGAGAGCAAACACAGAAGTCTTC. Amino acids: CASSLSGRANTEVF. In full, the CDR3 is CASSLSGRANTEVFF.